Listed here are 20 T cell receptor beta chains from one sample, sequenced in a study of blood T cell repertoires in COVID-19. Sequencing was performed with immunoSEQ multiplex PCR; in TCRdb, only in-frame clones are kept and a portion is missing. The sample gives some 500,000 clones, roughly 91% of which show up once; 7.8% is in the top ten. What was sequenced was peripheral blood. The receptors shown here come from a woman in her forties or fifties with COVID-19, enrolled during active disease.

The chain recombines TRBV5-1 with TRBJ2-7; 8 bases align to TRBD2. The CDR3 covers 14 residues. V was pared by 0 bases and J by 3 bases, with 2 bases of the junction left unmatched. Per germline, CDR1 SGHRS and CDR2 YFSETQ. The chain's CDR3 is CASSLVSGGYEQYF. CDR3 coding DNA: TGCGCCAGCAGCTTGGTCAGCGGGGGCTACGAGCAGTACTTC.

This clone was seen once. The V call is TRBV5-1, the J call TRBJ1-1; D gene unclear. The CDR3 length is 14 residues. V lost 5 bases and J 0 bases, leaving 11 bases between the germline ends. Germline V gene lookup returns CDR1 SGHRS and CDR2 YFSETQ. The CDR3 region is CASRQSLMNTEAFF. The CDR3, as DNA: TGCGCCAGCAGACAATCCCTCATGAACACTGAAGCTTTCTTT.

This chain uses TRBV23-1 with TRBJ1-4; 7 bases align to TRBD1. TRBV23-1 is reported as an ORF; its role is uncertain. The CDR3 is 16 amino acids. The J segment lost 5 bases and the V segment lost 10 bases, leaving 16 bases of the junction unmatched. CDR3 region: CATKDRQKGKNEKLFF. The DNA for the CDR3 is TGCGCCACCAAGGACAGGCAAAAGGGGAAGAATGAAAAACTGTTTTTT.

The rearrangement links TRBV20-1 to TRBJ2-7, with D perhaps matching TRBD1 (6 bases). V was cut by 6 bases and J by 3 bases, with 12 bases left in between. This CDR3 has 12 residues. In germline, CDR1 is DFQATT, CDR2 SNEGSKA (reference sequence). The CDR3 loop reads CSASYRDYEQYF. DNA of the CDR3: TGCAGTGCCAGTTACAGGGACTACGAGCAGTACTTC.

The chain couples TRBV5-1 to TRBJ2-2, with D perhaps matching TRBD1 (6 bases). Trimming shortened V by 4 bases and J by 7 bases, and 14 bases separated the two germline ends. The CDR3 is 14 amino acids. The germline V gene encodes CDR1 SGHRS and CDR2 YFSETQ. The CDR3 is CASSIGTRDGELFF. The CDR3 DNA is TGCGCCAGCAGCATCGGGACACGAGACGGGGAGCTGTTTTTT.

The V gene is TRBV9, the J gene TRBJ1-4; the D gene is possibly TRBD1 (6 bases). Germline-derived CDR1 and CDR2 are SGDLS and YYNGEE. This CDR3 spans 14 amino acids. The germline V and J ends were trimmed by 7 bases and 3 bases, with 13 bases remaining between them. CDR3: CASARQASNEKLFF. Written as DNA, the CDR3 is TGTGCCAGCGCTAGACAGGCGTCTAATGAAAAACTGTTTTTT.

The rearrangement joins TRBV7-2 to TRBJ1-2; 8 bases match TRBD1. The CDR3 has 15 residues. Trimming removed 5 bases from V and 0 bases from J; junction bases left unmatched: 5. In germline, CDR1 is SGHTA, CDR2 FQGNSA. For the CDR3, the DNA is TGTGCCAGCAGCGCGAGACAGGGGACTAACTATGGCTACACCTTC. Encoded protein: CASSARQGTNYGYTF.

The chain is built from TRBV7-9 and TRBJ1-1, with 9 bases lining up with TRBD1. The CDR3 contains 12 residues. Germline CDR1 and CDR2: SEHNR and FQNEAQ (reference sequence). V lost 5 bases and J lost 8; bases outside the gene matches: 3. The CDR3 nucleotides are TGTGCCAGCAGCGCGGACAGGGGAGAAGCTTTCTTT. It codes for CASSADRGEAFF.

The table lists this clone with a few counts. The CDR3 loop is CASSETNPGEQFF. CDR3 coding DNA: TGCGCCAGCAGTGAAACGAATCCGGGTGAGCAGTTCTTC. The chain links TRBV10-1 to TRBJ2-1; no definite D call. V dropped 3 bases and J dropped 9 bases, with 12 bases sitting between them. The CDR3 is 13 residues long. Looked up from germline, CDR1 is WNHNN and CDR2 is SYGVQD (reference sequence).

J is TRBJ2-1 and V is TRBV6-6; 9 nucleotides match TRBD2. J was trimmed by 3 bases and V by 8 bases; bases with no gene match: 11. This CDR3 is 16 amino acids long. Germline V CDR1 and CDR2: MNHNY, SVGAGI (reference sequence). The DNA for the CDR3 is TGTGCCAGCGTCCCAGGGGGACTAGCTGGCTACAATGAGCAGTTCTTC. Its protein is CASVPGGLAGYNEQFF.

This clone was detected ten times or more. V and J are TRBV7-3 and TRBJ2-1; tentative D call: TRBD2 (7 bases). Germline CDR1 reads SGHTA; CDR2 reads FQGTGA. Trimming removed 2 bases at V and 3 bases at J, with 11 bases between. The CDR3 contains 15 residues. CDR3: CASSLGGGFYNEQFF. For the CDR3, the DNA is TGTGCCAGCAGCTTAGGCGGGGGCTTCTACAATGAGCAGTTCTTC. The full variable domain, with the rest looked up from reference TRBV7-3 and TRBJ2-1, is GAGVSQTPSNKVTEKGKYVELRCDPISGHTALYWYRQSLGQGPEFLIYFQGTGAADDSGLPNDRFFAVRPEGSVSTLKIQRTERGDSAVYLCASSLGGGFYNEQFFGPGTRLTVL.

This clone appeared once. The chain combines TRBV7-9 with TRBJ1-5; maybe TRBD1 (5 bases). Trimming cost V 5 bases and J 7 bases, with 18 bases left between them. Germline CDR1 and CDR2: SEHNR and FQNEAQ (reference sequence). This CDR3 has 15 residues. The CDR3 spells CASSPRGGAEQPQHF. In DNA form, the CDR3 reads TGTGCCAGCAGCCCTAGGGGAGGGGCGGAACAGCCCCAGCATTTT. Combining the CDR3 with reference TRBV7-9 and TRBJ1-5 gives the whole variable domain DTGVSQNPRHKITKRGQNVTFRCDPISEHNRLYWYRQTLGQGPEFLTYFQNEAQLEKSRLLSDRFSAERPKGSFSTLEIQRTEQGDSAMYLCASSPRGGAEQPQHFGDGTRLSIL.

V and J are TRBV6-4 and TRBJ1-2; 8 nucleotides agree with TRBD1. This CDR3 has 17 residues. J gave up 6 bases and V 3 bases, and 15 bases lay outside the gene matches. The V gene's germline CDR1 is MRHNA and CDR2 SNTAGT. The CDR3 sequence is CASSERMLAGGLDGYTF. For the CDR3, the DNA is TGTGCCAGCAGTGAAAGAATGTTGGCAGGGGGCTTGGATGGCTACACCTTC.

As concerns this clone: At the DNA level, this CDR3 is encoded by other sequences in the same sample as well. The V and J genes are TRBV7-9 and TRBJ1-5; a possible D gene is TRBD1 (6 bases). Germline V gene sequence: CDR1 SEHNR, CDR2 FQNEAQ (reference sequence). Trimming removed 1 base from V and 7 bases from J, with 8 bases in between. The CDR3 totals 13 residues. CDR3 DNA sequence: TGTGCCAGCAGCTTAGACAGGGACCAGCCCCAGCATTTT. Protein product: CASSLDRDQPQHF.

The chain joins TRBV19 to TRBJ1-3, with TRBD1 as a possible D gene (6 bases). The CDR3 sequence is 16 residues long. Germline V CDR1 and CDR2: LNHDA, SQIVND (reference sequence). Between the trimmed V and J ends, which lost 3 bases and 3 bases, there was a span of 15 bases. Here the CDR3 reads CASSIGSGVVGNTIYF. The DNA of the CDR3 is TGTGCCAGTAGTATCGGGTCAGGGGTAGTTGGAAACACCATATATTTT.

The V gene is TRBV28, the J gene TRBJ2-1; 8 bases are shared with TRBD1. CDR3 size: 15 residues. V gave up 5 bases and J gave up 6 bases; unmatched junction bases: 9. Germline CDR1 MDHEN, CDR2 SYDVKM. CDR3 amino acids: CASSPPFQGANEQFF. CDR3 bases: TGTGCCAGCAGTCCACCATTCCAGGGGGCCAATGAGCAGTTCTTC.

This sequence joins TRBV7-3 and TRBJ2-2; D uncertain. Germline CDR1 is SGHTA and CDR2 is FQGTGA. The CDR3 has 16 residues. Trimming cost V 1 base and J 0 bases, with 9 bases left between them. The CDR3 protein is CASSLNGPSNTGELFF. As DNA, the CDR3 is TGTGCCAGCAGCTTAAACGGTCCATCGAACACCGGGGAGCTGTTTTTT.

This sequence joins TRBV23-1 and TRBJ1-4, with a possible D match to TRBD1 (6 bases). TRBV23-1 carries the ORF label, with uncertain function. V was clipped by 4 bases and J by 8 bases, with 14 bases between them. CDR3 length equals 14 residues. CDR3 nucleotides: TGCGCCAGCAGTCTAGGGGGGGCTGGAGAAAAACTGTTTTTT. Protein: CASSLGGAGEKLFF.

This chain joins TRBV5-1 and TRBJ2-6; D is uncertain. V was cut by 3 bases and J by 2 bases, with 18 bases left in between. Germline CDR1 and CDR2: SGHRS and YFSETQ. The CDR3 runs 18 residues. Here the CDR3 reads CASSSTMQRRAGANVLTF. The CDR3 nucleotides are TGCGCCAGCAGCTCCACCATGCAACGGAGAGCTGGGGCCAACGTCCTGACTTTC.

The chain has TRBV5-1 and TRBJ2-2, with 7 nucleotides matching TRBD2. V was clipped by 1 base and J by 9 bases; unmatched bases: 6. This CDR3 contains 14 residues. Germline V lookup: CDR1 SGHRS, CDR2 YFSETQ. The CDR3 protein is CASSLSGGVRELFF. CDR3 bases: TGCGCCAGCAGCTTGTCGGGAGGAGTAAGGGAGCTGTTTTTT. Together with reference TRBV5-1 and TRBJ2-2, the CDR3 gives the full variable domain: KAGVTQTPRYLIKTRGQQVTLSCSPISGHRSVSWYQQTPGQGLQFLFEYFSETQRNKGNFPGRFSGRQFSNSRSEMNVSTLELGDSALYLCASSLSGGVRELFFGEGSRLTVL.